This TCR beta chain was sequenced for a study of T cells after yellow fever vaccination. Study results and limitations: Just a small share of clonotypes turned up in the CD4 compartment as well as the CD8 compartment. Post-booster repertoires again held most primary-vaccination clones (roughly 96% CD4, roughly 89% CD8). Abundant bulk-derived clonotypes could contaminate FACS-sorted repertoires.

With 2 bases clipped from V and 5 bases from J, the junction kept 4 bases outside the gene matches. Germline assignment: CDR1 SGHRS and CDR2 YFSETQ. The CDR3 is 14 residues long. This clonotype appeared a few times. What it recognizes is unknown. The study made its TCR cDNA through 5'RACE template switching. That step introduced a universal primer site along with UMIs. TCRdb fed the 5' RACE reads into MiXCR, producing one record per CDR3 protein. Seen here are under 400,000 distinct CDR3 sequences, roughly 10% observed once, and the top ten hold around 19%. This clonotype was obtained from a young man who received the YFV17D yellow fever vaccine. The sample consisted of PBMCs, taken on the day of the first yellow fever vaccination. The chain combines TRBV5-1 with TRBJ1-2; TRBD1 aligns across 9 bases. CDR3 amino acids: CASSFGQGKYGYTF. CDR3 coding DNA: TGCGCCAGCAGCTTCGGACAGGGGAAGTATGGCTACACCTTC.